The clone carrying this T cell receptor (beta chain) was picked up a small number of times. TCR beta CDR3 regions were amplified from RNA transcripts. An initial round of RT-PCR targeting the TCR CDR3 relied on the HTBI primer set. TCRdb fed the multiplex PCR reads into MiXCR, producing one record per CDR3 protein. The sample yields hundreds of thousands of distinct CDR3 sequences, approximately 20% seen once. Exclusion of a patient resulted from uncontrolled infection, other autoimmune disease, pregnancy or lactation. PBMCs were collected from an approximately 9.5 ml volume of fresh peripheral blood. With 5 bases clipped from V and 2 bases from J, the junction kept 10 bases outside the gene matches. The V gene's germline CDR1 is LGHDT and CDR2 YNNKEL (reference sequence). This CDR3 has 16 residues. This sample is part of a study of T cells in Graves' hyperthyroidism and ophthalmopathy. Study as a whole: Before any treatment, at initial diagnosis, peripheral blood was collected.

The receptor was derived from a young man with Graves' ophthalmopathy. Material for sequencing was blood. The chain employs TRBV3-1 and TRBJ2-3; 7 positions match TRBD2. The CDR3 nucleotides are TGTGCCAGCAGCACCCCTGGGGGGGGGATCACAGATACGCAGTATTTT. Protein: CASSTPGGGITDTQYF.